The rows below give T cell receptor beta chains drawn from one sample of a study of blood T cell repertoires in COVID-19. The protocol was immunoSEQ multiplex PCR, while the TCRdb copy is restricted to in-frame clones and leaves out a portion. This table has over 100,000 clones, around 90% appearing once. The material sequenced was peripheral blood. The receptor set was obtained from a man aged 45-60 years with active COVID-19. Both conserved end residues are part of each CDR3. Each record gives: J gene, D gene, V gene, clone size, CDR3 protein, CDR3 DNA. D genes are given only for firm matches. Clone size is shown for a subset of rows, as once, few, many or a class of expanded clone.

J: TRBJ1-5
D: .
V: TRBV7-9
size: few
CDR3: CASSLEADNQPQHF
DNA: TGTGCCAGCAGCTTAGAAGCGGATAATCAGCCCCAGCATTTT

J: TRBJ2-5
D: .
V: TRBV5-1
size: .
CDR3: CASSLVTRDGETQYF
DNA: TGCGCCAGCAGCTTGGTGACTAGGGACGGAGAGACCCAGTACTTC

J: TRBJ1-5
D: .
V: TRBV4-2
size: .
CDR3: CASSQDFRGGNQPQHF
DNA: TGTGCCAGCAGCCAAGATTTTAGGGGGGGGAATCAGCCCCAGCATTTT

J: TRBJ1-6
D: TRBD1
V: TRBV6-1
size: .
CDR3: CASSLDRGGYSPLHF
DNA: TGTGCCAGCAGTTTAGACAGGGGAGGATATTCACCCCTCCACTTT

J: TRBJ2-7
D: .
V: TRBV4-3
size: .
CDR3: CASSQGGSGYEQYF
DNA: TGCGCCAGCAGCCAAGGAGGTAGCGGCTACGAGCAGTACTTC

J: TRBJ2-7
D: .
V: TRBV6-6
size: few
CDR3: CASSYAENPNEQYF
DNA: TGTGCCAGCAGTTACGCAGAAAACCCCAACGAGCAGTACTTC

J: TRBJ1-4
D: .
V: TRBV6-5
size: .
CDR3: CASRSGGAVNEKLFF
DNA: TGTGCCAGCAGATCGGGGGGCGCGGTTAATGAAAAACTGTTTTTT

J: TRBJ2-2
D: .
V: TRBV6-4
size: .
CDR3: CASSAAPGTGELFF
DNA: TGTGCCAGCAGTGCGGCTCCGGGGACCGGGGAGCTGTTTTTT

J: TRBJ1-2
D: .
V: TRBV10-3
size: .
CDR3: CAISVPGDYGYTF
DNA: TGTGCCATCAGTGTCCCAGGTGACTATGGCTACACCTTC

J: TRBJ1-2
D: TRBD1
V: TRBV19
size: .
CDR3: CASSGRGDYGYTF
DNA: TGTGCCAGTAGTGGCAGGGGGGACTATGGCTACACCTTC

J: TRBJ2-3
D: TRBD1
V: TRBV29-1
size: once
CDR3: CSVRGQGTDTQYF
DNA: TGCAGCGTTAGGGGACAGGGCACAGATACGCAGTATTTT

J: TRBJ2-7
D: .
V: TRBV25-1
size: .
CDR3: CASSPGYEQYF
DNA: TGTGCCAGCAGTCCCGGGTACGAGCAGTACTTC

J: TRBJ1-1
D: TRBD1
V: TRBV19
size: few
CDR3: CASTKNPGTANTEAFF
DNA: TGTGCCAGTACTAAGAACCCCGGGACAGCGAACACTGAAGCTTTCTTT

J: TRBJ2-5
D: .
V: TRBV4-2
size: .
CDR3: CASSQDAVGRGIGETQYF
DNA: TGTGCCAGCAGCCAAGATGCCGTGGGGCGGGGCATTGGGGAGACCCAGTACTTC

J: TRBJ2-5
D: TRBD2
V: TRBV30
size: .
CDR3: CAWNSGGETQYF
DNA: TGTGCCTGGAACAGCGGGGGGGAGACCCAGTACTTC

J: TRBJ2-3
D: .
V: TRBV28
size: .
CDR3: CASSVGGPEDTQYF
DNA: TGTGCCAGCAGTGTGGGGGGGCCGGAGGATACGCAGTATTTT

J: TRBJ1-3
D: TRBD1
V: TRBV6-4
size: .
CDR3: CASSESGGSGNTIYF
DNA: TGTGCCAGCAGTGAATCAGGGGGCTCTGGAAACACCATATATTTT

J: TRBJ1-2
D: .
V: TRBV28
size: .
CDR3: CASSYSRVPYGYTF
DNA: TGTGCCAGCAGTTACTCGAGGGTACCCTATGGCTACACCTTC

J: TRBJ2-1
D: TRBD1
V: TRBV28
size: .
CDR3: CASSLDRGTYNEQFF
DNA: TGTGCCAGCAGTTTGGACAGGGGGACCTACAATGAGCAGTTCTTC

J: TRBJ2-5
D: TRBD2
V: TRBV2
size: once
CDR3: CASSEGGTSGETQYF
DNA: TGTGCCAGCAGTGAAGGAGGGACTAGCGGGGAGACCCAGTACTTC

J: TRBJ2-2
D: TRBD2
V: TRBV9
size: .
CDR3: CASSPTGLAGTGELFF
DNA: TGTGCCAGCAGCCCCACCGGACTAGCGGGCACCGGGGAGCTGTTTTTT

J: TRBJ2-7
D: .
V: TRBV11-2
size: once
CDR3: CASSLDWGGLSYEQYF
DNA: TGTGCCAGCAGCTTAGATTGGGGGGGCCTCTCCTACGAGCAGTACTTC

J: TRBJ1-5
D: .
V: TRBV6-2/TRBV6-3
size: .
CDR3: CASRYKQGPYQPQHF
DNA: TGTGCCAGCAGATACAAACAGGGCCCCTATCAGCCCCAGCATTTT

J: TRBJ2-3
D: .
V: TRBV24-1
size: .
CDR3: CATSDTEYTQYF
DNA: TGTGCCACCAGTGATACGGAGTATACGCAGTATTTT

J: TRBJ2-2
D: TRBD1
V: TRBV7-2
size: .
CDR3: CASSGQGAGELFF
DNA: TGTGCCAGCAGCGGGCAGGGGGCCGGGGAGCTGTTTTTT

J: TRBJ2-1
D: .
V: TRBV9
size: .
CDR3: CASSVGGSSEQFF
DNA: TGTGCCAGCAGCGTAGGAGGCAGCTCCGAGCAGTTCTTC

J: TRBJ1-2
D: .
V: TRBV28
size: .
CDR3: CASSFSAGRYGYTF
DNA: TGTGCCAGCAGTTTCTCGGCAGGTCGATATGGCTACACCTTC

J: TRBJ1-2
D: TRBD1
V: TRBV5-1
size: .
CDR3: CASRATGGSPFYGYTF
DNA: TGCGCCAGCAGAGCCACAGGGGGATCCCCCTTCTATGGCTACACCTTC

J: TRBJ2-7
D: TRBD1
V: TRBV2
size: .
CDR3: CASSGGTVSYEQYF
DNA: TGTGCCAGCAGTGGTGGGACAGTTTCCTACGAGCAGTACTTC

J: TRBJ1-2
D: .
V: TRBV7-8
size: .
CDR3: CASSLGAQTNYGYTF
DNA: TGTGCCAGCAGCTTAGGAGCACAGACTAACTATGGCTACACCTTC

J: TRBJ1-1
D: TRBD1
V: TRBV2
size: .
CDR3: CASSEGRQGTEAFF
DNA: TGTGCCAGCAGTGAAGGGAGACAGGGGACTGAAGCTTTCTTT

J: TRBJ2-1
D: TRBD1
V: TRBV5-1
size: .
CDR3: CASSLSGDSSYNEQFF
DNA: TGCGCCAGCAGCCTATCCGGGGACAGCTCCTACAATGAGCAGTTCTTC

J: TRBJ2-4
D: .
V: TRBV13
size: .
CDR3: CASRGGRFKNIQYF
DNA: TGTGCCAGTAGGGGGGGAAGGTTTAAAAACATTCAGTACTTC

J: TRBJ2-7
D: .
V: TRBV5-1
size: few
CDR3: CASSLTETGEQYF
DNA: TGCGCCAGCAGCTTGACAGAAACGGGGGAGCAGTACTTC

J: TRBJ2-3
D: TRBD2
V: TRBV2
size: .
CDR3: CASSEALRRGGSTDTQYF
DNA: TGTGCCAGCAGTGAAGCGCTTCGGCGGGGGGGTAGCACAGATACGCAGTATTTT

J: TRBJ2-3
D: .
V: TRBV24-1
size: .
CDR3: CATSEGQGSTDTQYF
DNA: TGTGCCACCAGTGAGGGGCAGGGGTCCACAGATACGCAGTATTTT

J: TRBJ1-2
D: .
V: TRBV2
size: .
CDR3: CASSGGGGGWYGYTF
DNA: TGTGCCAGCAGTGGGGGAGGGGGAGGCTGGTATGGCTACACCTTC

J: TRBJ1-2
D: .
V: TRBV6-5
size: .
CDR3: CASRRKTSEYYGYTF
DNA: TGTGCCAGCAGGCGGAAGACTTCCGAGTACTATGGCTACACCTTC

J: TRBJ1-3
D: .
V: TRBV20-1
size: .
CDR3: CSAPSGNTIYF
DNA: TGCAGTGCCCCGTCTGGAAACACCATATATTTT

J: TRBJ2-3
D: .
V: TRBV3-1/TRBV3-2
size: .
CDR3: CASRLSSYADTQYF
DNA: TGTGCCAGTAGACTAAGTAGCTATGCAGATACGCAGTATTTT

J: TRBJ1-6
D: .
V: TRBV11-3
size: .
CDR3: CASSLDSGRPLHF
DNA: TGTGCCAGCAGCTTAGACTCAGGGCGGCCCCTCCACTTT

J: TRBJ1-1
D: .
V: TRBV6-1
size: .
CDR3: CASSEGPGFF
DNA: TGTGCCAGCAGTGAAGGTCCGGGTTTCTTT

J: TRBJ2-7
D: TRBD2
V: TRBV4-1
size: .
CDR3: CASSPLSGGAYEQYF
DNA: TGCGCCAGCAGCCCCTTGAGCGGGGGGGCCTACGAGCAGTACTTC

J: TRBJ2-1
D: .
V: TRBV5-4
size: .
CDR3: CASSKPGLPPDEQFF
DNA: TGTGCCAGCAGCAAACCGGGACTCCCCCCGGATGAGCAGTTCTTC

J: TRBJ1-2
D: TRBD1
V: TRBV18
size: .
CDR3: CASSPLGTGEGYTF
DNA: TGTGCCAGCTCACCACTCGGGACAGGGGAGGGCTACACCTTC

J: TRBJ2-7
D: TRBD1
V: TRBV5-4
size: .
CDR3: CASSLEQGYYEQYF
DNA: TGTGCCAGCAGCTTGGAACAGGGGTACTACGAGCAGTACTTC

J: TRBJ2-1
D: TRBD2
V: TRBV5-3
size: .
CDR3: CARRPPGLAGGPSNEQFF
DNA: TGTGCCAGAAGACCTCCGGGACTAGCGGGGGGGCCTTCCAATGAGCAGTTCTTC

J: TRBJ2-5
D: TRBD2
V: TRBV7-3
size: .
CDR3: CASSLISLAGEEETQYF
DNA: TGTGCCAGCAGCTTAATTTCCCTAGCGGGGGAGGAAGAGACCCAGTACTTC

J: TRBJ1-6
D: .
V: TRBV13
size: .
CDR3: CASSLGGRNRDSPLHF
DNA: TGTGCCAGCAGCTTAGGCGGCCGTAATCGGGATTCACCCCTCCACTTT

J: TRBJ2-1
D: .
V: TRBV3-1/TRBV3-2
size: .
CDR3: CASSRTINEQFF
DNA: TGTGCCAGCAGTCGGACTATCAATGAGCAGTTCTTC

J: TRBJ2-5
D: TRBD2
V: TRBV7-7
size: .
CDR3: CASSSSGLAGGKTQYF
DNA: TGTGCTAGCAGCTCTTCCGGACTAGCGGGGGGAAAGACCCAGTACTTC

J: TRBJ1-5
D: .
V: TRBV4-3
size: .
CDR3: CASSQEWGQNQPQHF
DNA: TGCGCCAGCAGCCAAGAATGGGGACAAAATCAGCCCCAGCATTTT

J: TRBJ2-3
D: TRBD1
V: TRBV6-6
size: .
CDR3: CASSPGQGHTDTQYF
DNA: TGTGCCAGCAGTCCGGGACAGGGTCACACAGATACGCAGTATTTT

J: TRBJ1-2
D: .
V: TRBV5-1
size: .
CDR3: CASSLDASSNYGYTF
DNA: TGCGCCAGCAGCTTGGATGCGAGTTCTAACTATGGCTACACCTTC